What follows is one TCR beta chain and its context. Its cognate antigen is unknown. These data originate in a study of long-term antiretroviral therapy in people with HIV. Findings of the study overall: When set beside controls, HIV repertoires had CDR3 length ranges that were narrower.

An immunoSEQ assay, version v3.0, was performed at survey level. Roughly 40,000-55,000 T-cell genomes per sample were the sequencing target. The repertoire was sequenced with immunoSEQ multiplex PCR; TCRdb's copy has only in-frame clones and lacks some. The sample lists over 25,000 clones; 70% to 90% were seen once. Germline values: CDR1 KGHSH, CDR2 LQKENI. V was pared by 2 bases and J by 4 bases, with 5 bases of the junction left unmatched. The CDR3 loop spans 16 amino acids. No fewer than two post-ART and no fewer than one pre-ART PBMC samples existed for each donor. Sample: unsorted PBMCs, taken 1.1 years after starting antiretroviral therapy. This sequence originates from a man between 18 and 29 years old with HIV. The J gene is TRBJ1-2, the V gene TRBV18; 12 bases align to TRBD1. CDR3 protein: CASSPGTGGAGYGYTF. The CDR3 DNA sequence: TGTGCCAGCTCACCAGGGACAGGGGGCGCCGGCTATGGCTACACCTTC.